This record looks at one TCR beta chain sequence and its context. This specimen belongs to a study of neoadjuvant nivolumab and ipilimumab in lung cancer. Per the germline V gene, CDR1 is SGHKS and CDR2 is YYEKEE (reference sequence). The V and J ends lost 3 bases and 5 bases, in that order; junction bases with no gene match: 10. CDR3 size: 15 residues. Here immunoSEQ multiplex PCR was the method, and the copy in TCRdb shows in-frame clones only, minus some. The table lists 30,000 to 35,000 clones, 75% to 95% of them singletons. The rearrangement links TRBV5-5 to TRBJ1-1; 7 bases align to TRBD1. The source material was peripheral blood, sampled after neoadjuvant nivolumab, alone or with ipilimumab, at or shortly before surgery. The TCR comes from an adult with non-small cell lung cancer. Here the CDR3 DNA reads TGTGCCAGCAGCTCAATAAGTACAGGGGTTACTGAAGCTTTCTTT. Its translation: CASSSISTGVTEAFF.